A single T cell receptor beta chain is shown here with its context. This clone's antigen is unknown. Nothing much larger sits one base from this clone, and base qualities are not available. These data belong to a study of OX40 agonist ivuxolimab in advanced cancers. Broadly, across the study: The costimulatory receptor OX40 (CD134) was targeted by ivuxolimab, a fully human IgG2 agonistic monoclonal antibody. Prior anti-PD-1, anti-PD-L1 or anti-CTLA-4 therapy was permitted, and approximately 41% of dose-escalation patients had received checkpoint inhibitors. Partial responses occurred in three dose-escalation patients: two with cutaneous melanoma and one with hepatocellular carcinoma. The paper reports the monotherapy dose-escalation portion (N ≈ 50 patients) of the phase I ivuxolimab trial. In the dose-escalation cohort, 75% to 85% of patients were male, and the mean age was roughly 60 years with a range of about 20 to 80. The point of sequencing TCRbeta in the periphery was to test whether ivuxolimab changed TCR sequence diversity and drove clonal T-cell expansion. Intravenous ivuxolimab was administered to patients every 2 weeks at six dose levels: 0.01, 0.1, 0.3, 1.5, 3 and 10 mg/kg. Among the roughly 54 dose-escalation patients, around 20 had hepatocellular carcinoma, 15 or so melanoma, 9 renal cell carcinoma and 9 head and neck cancer.

Patients with a history of autoimmune disease or receiving systemic immunosuppression were excluded from the trial. Peripheral blood for TCR sequencing was collected from all dose cohorts at baseline, on cycle 4 day 1, and on cycle 7 day 1. The samples were drawn from a first-in-human, open-label, multicenter phase I dose-escalation trial of ivuxolimab. The trial enrolled adults with locally advanced or metastatic head and neck squamous cell, hepatocellular, melanoma or renal cell carcinoma. Before TCR sequencing, CD4+ and CD8+ T cells were separately sorted from peripheral blood. The V and J ends are trimmed by 4 bases and 5 bases, leaving 17 bases between them. Sequences ENHRY (CDR1) and SYGVKD (CDR2) are obtained from the germline V gene. The CDR3 sequence holds 16 residues, the cysteine and phenylalanine included. The sequence is cut down to CDR3 DNA, 48 bases in frame from base 1. Genomic DNA was isolated from the sorted cells so that the TCRbeta CDR3 region could be sequenced. The immunoSEQ Assay was used to sequence the TCRbeta CDR3 regions. The source is immuneACCESS, and TCRdb retained only in-frame sequences with V and J called. Part of the clones is not carried over; for the studies checked, unresolved V genes explain less than half of this, and the remainder is unexplained. This sample gives tens of thousands of clones in total; 70% to 90% of them show up just once. The top ten clones comprise roughly 0.44% of the sample.

Beyond this particular receptor, the publication reports: Partial responders in the 0.1-3.0 mg/kg groups had among the lowest normalized peripheral clonal expansion, especially among CD8+ T cells. After ivuxolimab, CD8+ T cells had more expanded clones than CD4+ T cells on average. Antigen specificity was not determined for the clonally expanded peripheral T cells. Low levels of normalized T-cell clonal expansion were also seen in some nonresponding patients. At doses of 0.1 to 3.0 mg/kg, clonal expansion of both CD4+ and CD8+ blood T cells was observed from baseline to week 6.

This receptor was identified in an adult with an advanced solid tumor such as melanoma, head and neck, liver or kidney cancer. This specimen was CD4+ or CD8+ T cells sorted from blood, taken in a trial of the OX40 agonist ivuxolimab. Rearrangement joined TRBV10-3 to TRBJ1-4, with TRBD1 as a weak D call on 5 bases. The CDR3 protein sequence reads: CAISVRGGEPNEKLFF. The DNA sequence is as follows: TGTGCCATCAGTGTTCGGGGCGGGGAACCAAATGAAAAACTGTTTTTT.